These 26 T cell receptor beta chains originate from one sample sequenced in a study of blood T cell repertoires in COVID-19 (dated by TCRdb to about 2020). The library was generated by the immunoSEQ multiplex PCR assay. This is the immuneACCESS table as TCRdb keeps it, with only in-frame sequences that have V and J called. A part of the clones is gone; compared with another copy, unresolved V genes explain less than half, and the rest is unexplained. This sample has 210,000 or so clones in its table, and 88% of those were observed once. The ten largest clonotypes hold about 6.8% of the sample. Sequencing was performed on peripheral blood. The receptor set was obtained from a woman aged 40 to 50 who had recovered from COVID-19.

This sequence joins TRBV6-5 and TRBJ2-7, with 9 bases that match TRBD1. The germline CDR1 and CDR2 sequences are MNHEY and SVGAGI. Trimming at V came to 5 bases and at J to 7 bases, leaving 9 bases not matched to a gene. CDR3 size: 14 residues. Written as DNA, the CDR3 is TGTGCCAGCAGTCCGGGACAGGGAAATTTGGAGCAGTACTTC. Translation: CASSPGQGNLEQYF.

This clone was counted a single time. This sequence joins TRBV6-4 and TRBJ1-1; TRBD1 aligns across 7 bases. Germline V lookup: CDR1 MRHNA, CDR2 SNTAGT. With V trimmed by 6 bases and J by 1 base, 8 bases remained unmatched. This CDR3 contains 15 residues. CDR3 region: CASSATGATNTEAFF. CDR3 nucleotides: TGTGCCAGCAGCGCAACAGGGGCGACGAACACTGAAGCTTTCTTT.

The chain joins TRBV12-3 or TRBV12-4 to TRBJ1-5; maybe TRBD1 (5 bases). This CDR3 has 13 amino acids. Trimming pared 3 bases from V and 7 bases from J, leaving 10 bases between. The CDR3 DNA follows: TGTGCCAGCAGTTTTACACAGGACCAGCCCCAGCATTTT. Translation: CASSFTQDQPQHF.

The CDR3, as DNA: TGTGCCAGCAGTTCCCGGGACTTTGCTTTGAATGAGCAGTTCTTC. Protein sequence: CASSSRDFALNEQFF. The rearrangement joins TRBV6-5 to TRBJ2-1; D is possibly TRBD2 (6 bases). This CDR3 is 15 amino acids long. Trimming removed 4 bases at V and 7 bases at J, with 17 bases between. Germline V gene lookup returns CDR1 MNHEY and CDR2 SVGAGI.

The V gene is TRBV25-1, the J gene TRBJ1-4; D unresolved. The V gene's germline CDR1 is MGHDK and CDR2 SYGVNS. This CDR3 is 13 amino acids long. The V and J ends lost 3 bases and 8 bases respectively, with 10 bases between them. The CDR3 loop is CASSDYRTEKLFF. The DNA of the CDR3 is TGTGCCAGCAGTGATTATAGAACCGAAAAACTGTTTTTT.

This clone was recorded a few times. DNA of the CDR3: TGTGCCAGCAGCGTACAGGGGGGCAATCAGCCCCAGCATTTT. It codes for CASSVQGGNQPQHF. V gene TRBV6-4 combines with J gene TRBJ1-5, with TRBD1 matching 8 bases. The CDR3 runs to 14 residues. Germline CDR1 and CDR2: MRHNA and SNTAGT. The V segment lost 6 bases and the J segment 2 bases; nucleotides outside the gene matches: 3.

This sequence joins TRBV7-8 and TRBJ1-1; TRBD1 might be the D (6 bases). Germline V gene sequence: CDR1 SGHVS, CDR2 FQNEAQ. The CDR3 is 15 amino acids. The V end lost 5 bases, the J end lost 0 bases, and 13 bases lay between the germline ends. This chain's CDR3 is CASSPLDRMNTEAFF. The CDR3 DNA reads TGTGCCAGCAGCCCACTGGACAGAATGAACACTGAAGCTTTCTTT.

The chain uses TRBV18 and TRBJ2-2, with 9 bases fitting TRBD1. This CDR3 comprises 18 residues. The V gene end was trimmed by 3 bases and the J gene end by 6 bases; junction bases not matched to a gene: 14. Per the germline V gene, CDR1 is KGHSH and CDR2 is LQKENI. This CDR3 reads CASSPTDRDRVTAGELFF. DNA of the CDR3: TGTGCCAGCTCACCCACGGACAGGGACAGGGTAACGGCCGGGGAGCTGTTTTTT. Looking up the rest from reference TRBV18 and TRBJ2-2 gives the full variable domain: NAGVMQNPRHLVRRRGQEARLRCSPMKGHSHVYWYRQLPEEGLKFMVYLQKENIIDESGMPKERFSAEFPKEGPSILRIQQVVRGDSAAYFCASSPTDRDRVTAGELFFGEGSRLTVL.

This sequence joins TRBV12-5 and TRBJ2-3, with TRBD2 matching 8 bases. Trimming took 5 bases from V and 4 from J; bases not matched to a gene: 8. The CDR3 covers 15 residues. Germline CDR1 LGHNT, CDR2 FRNRAP. DNA of the CDR3: TGTGCTAGTGGTCCCAGCGGGAGAAAGTCAGATACGCAGTATTTT. Its translation: CASGPSGRKSDTQYF.

The V and J genes are TRBV7-6 and TRBJ1-1; 10 positions agree with TRBD1. With V trimmed by 3 bases and J by 0 bases, 7 bases remained unmatched. The length of the CDR3 is 17 residues. Per the germline V gene, CDR1 is SGHVS and CDR2 is FNYEAQ. The DNA for the CDR3 is TGTGCCAGCAGCTTCCCGAGACAGGGGGCGGTGAACACTGAAGCTTTCTTT. It encodes CASSFPRQGAVNTEAFF.

This sequence joins TRBV27 and TRBJ1-1; 8 bases align to TRBD1. This CDR3 has 12 amino acids. From germline, CDR1 is MNHEY and CDR2 SMNVEV (reference sequence). Trimming removed 7 bases from V and 7 bases from J; junction bases left unmatched: 5. The CDR3 DNA follows: TGTGCCAGCACCGGCAGGGGGCTTGAAGCTTTCTTT. Translated, it gives CASTGRGLEAFF.

The chain carries TRBV7-8 and TRBJ2-1; 10 nucleotides line up with TRBD2. Germline V gene lookup returns CDR1 SGHVS and CDR2 FQNEAQ. There are 18 residues in the CDR3. Trimming removed 5 bases from V and 0 bases from J; junction bases left unmatched: 10. DNA for the CDR3: TGTGCCAGCAGCGGGGTTAGCGGGAGGTCGAGCTCCTACAATGAGCAGTTCTTC. Its translation: CASSGVSGRSSSYNEQFF.

V usage is TRBV6-5 and J usage is TRBJ2-5; perhaps TRBD2 as D (5 bases). The V and J ends lost 6 bases and 0 bases respectively, with 11 bases between them. The CDR3 loop spans 14 amino acids. Germline CDR1 reads MNHEY; CDR2 reads SVGAGI. CDR3 protein: CASRRAVYQETQYF. CDR3 nucleotide sequence: TGTGCCAGCAGGCGAGCGGTGTACCAAGAGACCCAGTACTTC.

The chain has TRBV11-3 and TRBJ2-5; a weak D match, TRBD1 (6 bases). This CDR3 is 13 amino acids long. Between the trimmed V and J ends, which lost 5 bases and 7 bases, there was a span of 14 bases. Germline loops: CDR1 SGHNT, CDR2 YENEEA. CDR3 sequence (DNA): TGTGCCAGCAGCGCAGGGGTGTTCGGGACCCAGTACTTC. Amino acid sequence: CASSAGVFGTQYF.

This chain joins TRBV9 and TRBJ2-7; no clear D gene. Trimming removed 0 bases at V and 4 bases at J, with 8 bases between. Germline V gives CDR1 SGDLS, CDR2 YYNGEE. CDR3 length: 13 amino acids. The CDR3 loop is CASSVESSYEQYF. CDR3 coding DNA: TGTGCCAGCAGCGTAGAATCGTCTTACGAGCAGTACTTC. The full variable domain, in which reference TRBV9 and TRBJ2-7 provide the parts outside the CDR3, is DSGVTQTPKHLITATGQRVTLRCSPRSGDLSVYWYQQSLDQGLQFLIQYYNGEERAKGNILERFSAQQFPDLHSELNLSSLELGDSALYFCASSVESSYEQYFGPGTRLTVT.

This chain links TRBV19 with TRBJ1-2; D gene unclear. V dropped 6 bases and J dropped 4 bases, with 18 bases sitting between them. Per germline, CDR1 LNHDA and CDR2 SQIVND (reference sequence). There are 15 residues in the CDR3. The CDR3 here is CASSPREGKGYGYTF. In nucleotides, the CDR3 is TGTGCCAGTAGCCCCCGAGAGGGCAAGGGCTATGGCTACACCTTC.

This sequence joins TRBV7-9 and TRBJ2-3, with 12 bases that match TRBD2. The CDR3 has 15 residues. Germline CDR1 SEHNR, CDR2 FQNEAQ (reference sequence). The J segment lost 2 bases and the V segment lost 7 bases, leaving 4 bases of the junction unmatched. The CDR3 protein is CASIRLAGVTDTQYF. The CDR3 DNA reads as TGTGCCAGCATCAGACTAGCGGGAGTCACAGATACGCAGTATTTT.

The chain links TRBV4-2 to TRBJ2-6; D unresolved. V gave up 0 bases and J gave up 2 bases, with 8 bases separating them. The CDR3 spans 16 residues. From germline, CDR1 is LGHNA and CDR2 YNFKEQ. CDR3 residues: CASSQDGTTGANVLTF. CDR3 coding DNA: TGTGCCAGCAGCCAAGATGGAACTACTGGGGCCAACGTCCTGACTTTC.

This chain joins TRBV5-1 and TRBJ2-7; TRBD1 matches 9 bases. Germline loops: CDR1 SGHRS, CDR2 YFSETQ. The V segment lost 0 bases and the J segment 3 bases; nucleotides outside the gene matches: 7. The CDR3 loop spans 16 amino acids. This CDR3 reads CASSLAERTGDYEQYF. DNA of the CDR3: TGCGCCAGCAGCTTGGCCGAAAGGACAGGGGACTACGAGCAGTACTTC.

The V and J genes are TRBV7-7 and TRBJ1-3, with 8 bases fitting TRBD1. Germline trimming cut 5 bases from V and 4 bases from J; bases unmatched to any gene: 10. This CDR3 has 16 amino acids. CDR1 and CDR2 (germline): SSHAT, FNYEAQ (reference sequence). The CDR3 loop reads CASSPQTGAMGNTIYF. The CDR3 DNA follows: TGTGCCAGCAGCCCTCAGACAGGGGCCATGGGAAACACCATATATTTT.

The chain joins TRBV7-6 to TRBJ2-2; 10 bases line up with TRBD1. Germline trimming cut 5 bases from V and 5 bases from J; bases unmatched to any gene: 14. Germline CDR1 SGHVS, CDR2 FNYEAQ. This CDR3 has 18 residues. The CDR3 is CASSPARGQGMYTGELFF. The CDR3 DNA follows: TGTGCCAGCAGCCCCGCCCGGGGACAGGGGATGTATACCGGGGAGCTGTTTTTT.

In DNA form, the CDR3 reads TGCGCCAGCAGCTCCTGGACTAGCGGGAGTTCCAGGGACTACAATGAGCAGTTCTTC. Amino acids: CASSSWTSGSSRDYNEQFF. The gene calls are TRBV5-1 and TRBJ2-1; 13 nucleotides line up with TRBD2. V shed 3 bases, J shed 3 bases, and the junction held 12 bases outside the gene matches. The CDR3 length is 19 residues. Germline CDR1 and CDR2: SGHRS and YFSETQ.

This CDR3 reads CSASRLRAGADYNEQFF. The CDR3 DNA sequence: TGCAGTGCTAGTAGGTTGAGGGCGGGAGCTGACTACAATGAGCAGTTCTTC. The gene calls are TRBV20-1 and TRBJ2-1, with 7 bases aligning to TRBD2. The CDR3 runs to 17 residues. The J segment lost 3 bases and the V segment lost 3 bases, leaving 14 bases of the junction unmatched. From germline, CDR1 is DFQATT and CDR2 SNEGSKA (reference sequence).

With regard to this clone: This specimen includes other DNA sequences encoding the same CDR3. The chain carries TRBV6-5 and TRBJ2-1; 8 bases line up with TRBD2. CDR3 length equals 15 residues. V gave up 5 bases and J gave up 0 bases; unmatched junction bases: 3. The germline gives CDR1 MNHEY, CDR2 SVGAGI. The CDR3 is CASSRTSGSYNEQFF. DNA for the CDR3: TGTGCCAGCAGTCGAACTAGCGGCTCCTACAATGAGCAGTTCTTC.

The chain employs TRBV7-9 and TRBJ2-3; 9 bases are shared with TRBD2. The CDR3 runs to 13 residues. Unmatched junction bases numbered 3, after V lost 10 bases and J lost 1 base. Germline V gene lookup returns CDR1 SEHNR and CDR2 FQNEAQ (reference sequence). CDR3 sequence reads: CATAGGGTDTQYF. In nucleotides, the CDR3 is TGTGCCACGGCGGGGGGGGGCACAGATACGCAGTATTTT.

The V call is TRBV2, the J call TRBJ1-4; 8 bases match TRBD1. Looked up from germline, CDR1 is SNHLY and CDR2 is FYNNEI. The CDR3 spans 16 residues. The junction had 9 bases not matched to a gene; V was cut back by 2 bases and J by 7 bases. CDR3 nucleotide sequence: TGTGCCAGCAGTGAATCATGGACAGGGAGGATTGAAAAACTGTTTTTT. Protein product: CASSESWTGRIEKLFF.